The 13 T cell receptor beta chains reported below all come from one sample, sequenced in a study of regulatory T cells in long-lasting Graves disease. This sample's time point: persistent/refractory GD, antithyroid drugs over 5 years with positive TRAb. RNA isolated from PBMCs was used to make the TCR library. Building the TCR beta libraries relied on iRepertoire HTBI primers, and CDR3 regions underwent Arm-PCR. TCRdb used MiXCR to reprocess the multiplex PCR reads, holding one entry per CDR3 protein. The sample includes 400,000 to 450,000 distinct CDR3 sequences, roughly a quarter of them seen just once. This material consisted of peripheral blood mononuclear cells (PBMCs), taken when the disease was refractory, from a patient treated with antithyroid drugs. Receptor source: a female donor with Graves disease.

The chain couples TRBV5-1 to TRBJ2-2; D ambiguous. Germline CDR1 reads SGHRS; CDR2 reads YFSETQ. The CDR3 sequence is 16 residues long. The V end was cut by 1 base, the J end by 1 base, with 11 bases between. The CDR3 DNA is TGCGCCAGCAGCTTGTTGCTCGCAGAGAACACCGGGGAGCTGTTTTTT. The encoded protein is CASSLLLAENTGELFF.

V gene TRBV24-1 combines with J gene TRBJ2-7; TRBD2 matches at 7 bases. Germline values: CDR1 KGHDR, CDR2 SFDVKD. Trimming removed 0 bases from V and 5 bases from J; junction bases left unmatched: 9. This CDR3 is built from 16 residues. CDR3 amino acids: CATSDLVREPGDEQYF. The DNA of the CDR3 is TGTGCCACCAGTGATTTGGTGCGGGAGCCCGGGGACGAGCAGTACTTC.

This clonotype was recorded a few times. The chain carries TRBV3-1 and TRBJ2-5; 9 bases agree with TRBD1. The CDR3 runs 17 residues. V lost 0 bases, J lost 4 bases, and 9 bases stayed unmatched. Germline V lookup: CDR1 LGHDT, CDR2 YNNKEL (reference sequence). The CDR3 loop is CASSQDSGTGILETQYF. The CDR3 bases are TGTGCCAGCAGCCAAGATTCAGGGACAGGGATTCTAGAGACCCAGTACTTC.

This clonotype was counted a few times. V usage is TRBV12-3 or TRBV12-4 and J usage is TRBJ2-7, with 7 positions matching TRBD1. The V and J ends lost 5 bases and 6 bases, in that order; junction bases with no gene match: 4. The CDR3 has 12 residues. Written as DNA, the CDR3 is TGTGCCAGCAGTACCCGGACAGGCGAGCAGTACTTC. Amino acids: CASSTRTGEQYF.

This clonotype was seen only a few times. The chain uses TRBV20-1 and TRBJ1-4; a possible D gene is TRBD1 (5 bases). CDR3 length: 16 amino acids. The germline V and J ends were trimmed by 2 bases and 7 bases, with 20 bases remaining between them. Germline CDR1 DFQATT, CDR2 SNEGSKA (reference sequence). CDR3 amino acids: CSARKIRSGLAEKLFF. DNA for the CDR3: TGCAGTGCTAGAAAAATCAGGTCAGGGTTGGCTGAAAAACTGTTTTTT.

This clonotype has a count of ten or more. This rearrangement joins TRBV28 to TRBJ2-7; D gene unclear. V gave up 3 bases and J gave up 4 bases, with 13 bases separating them. The CDR3 is 14 amino acids. Per the germline V gene, CDR1 is MDHEN and CDR2 is SYDVKM. CDR3 protein: CASSLGSPEYEQYF. The CDR3 DNA is TGTGCCAGCAGTTTGGGATCGCCAGAGTACGAGCAGTACTTC.

The V call is TRBV29-1, the J call TRBJ1-5; D is uncertain. Trimming took 4 bases from V and 5 from J, leaving 12 bases between them. Germline lookup yields CDR1 SQVTM and CDR2 ANQGSEA. The CDR3 is 13 amino acids. CDR3 amino acids: CSVANSTYQPQHF. CDR3 coding DNA: TGCAGCGTTGCGAACAGTACGTATCAGCCCCAGCATTTT.

The chain is built from TRBV7-9 and TRBJ2-7, with 9 bases identical to TRBD1. The trim removed 6 bases at V and 3 bases at J, leaving 6 bases unmatched. Germline CDR1 is SEHNR and CDR2 is FQNEAQ (reference sequence). This CDR3 has 14 residues. CDR3: CASSQQGASYEQYF. The DNA for the CDR3 is TGTGCCAGCAGTCAACAGGGGGCCAGCTACGAGCAGTACTTC.

The sample holds many counts of this clonotype. The chain carries TRBV7-2 and TRBJ1-2; D unclear. The V and J ends lost 0 bases and 5 bases respectively, with 13 bases between them. The CDR3 loop spans 15 amino acids. Germline lookup yields CDR1 SGHTA and CDR2 FQGNSA. Written as DNA, the CDR3 is TGTGCCAGCAGCTTAGCTGTGCGTGAACTTTATGGCTACACCTTC. Translated, it gives CASSLAVRELYGYTF.

In this sample, this clonotype turned up many times. The V and J genes are TRBV2 and TRBJ1-1; D is perhaps TRBD1 (6 bases). Germline CDR1 SNHLY, CDR2 FYNNEI. Trimming took off 5 bases at V and 11 bases at J, with 12 bases between the two ends. CDR3 size: 11 residues. CDR3 residues: CASSLSGVAFF. CDR3 nucleotides: TGTGCCAGCAGTTTATCAGGGGTCGCTTTCTTT.

The chain has TRBV5-6 and TRBJ2-3; D gene ambiguous. The CDR3 spans 14 residues. Germline V gene lookup returns CDR1 SGHDT and CDR2 YYEEEE. The V end was cut by 4 bases, the J end by 0 bases, with 9 bases between. CDR3 in DNA: TGTGCCAGCAGCAGGGTAACTAGCACAGATACGCAGTATTTT. Translation: CASSRVTSTDTQYF.

This sequence joins TRBV11-2 and TRBJ2-3; the D gene is possibly TRBD2 (5 bases). The germline V gene has CDR1 SGHAT and CDR2 FQNNGV. The CDR3 contains 15 residues. V lost 5 bases, J lost 5 bases, and 17 bases lay in between. CDR3 DNA sequence: TGTGCCAGCAGCCCAGCCGGCGCCCGGGGAGATACGCAGTATTTT. It yields the protein CASSPAGARGDTQYF.

This clonotype was detected ten times or more. The chain has TRBV12-3 or TRBV12-4 and TRBJ1-1; TRBD1 is a possible D gene (5 bases). Trimming left V 5 bases short and J 7 bases short, with 11 bases between. CDR3 length equals 12 residues. CDR3 sequence (DNA): TGTGCCAGCAGTCCAGACAGAAGTGAAGCTTTCTTT. Translated: CASSPDRSEAFF.